The sequence of this TCR beta chain was determined in a study of blood T cell repertoires in COVID-19. Across the study: Specimens from acute and convalescent COVID-19 originated in the United States, Italy and Spain. The analysed material was cDNA or gDNA that came from T cells, B-cell-depleted T cells, or PBMCs.

Source study methods: The assay estimated nucleated cells by amplifying reference gene primers. TCRdb's copy holds only in-frame clones and misses some; the assay was immunoSEQ multiplex PCR. V and J calls and clone size are copied from that table; D and trimming were computed from the DNA. Of some 150,000 clones in the sample, 82% were seen once. The germline V gene has CDR1 SGHRS and CDR2 YFSETQ. This CDR3 contains 15 residues. V was clipped by 5 bases and J by 3 bases; unmatched bases: 4. Sequenced sample: peripheral blood. The V gene is TRBV5-1, the J gene TRBJ2-1; TRBD2 agrees at 11 bases. The receptor was derived from a woman of 80 years or more with acute or convalescent COVID-19. The CDR3 reads CASRPGTSGYNEQFF. Here the CDR3 DNA reads TGCGCCAGCAGACCCGGGACTAGCGGCTACAATGAGCAGTTCTTC.